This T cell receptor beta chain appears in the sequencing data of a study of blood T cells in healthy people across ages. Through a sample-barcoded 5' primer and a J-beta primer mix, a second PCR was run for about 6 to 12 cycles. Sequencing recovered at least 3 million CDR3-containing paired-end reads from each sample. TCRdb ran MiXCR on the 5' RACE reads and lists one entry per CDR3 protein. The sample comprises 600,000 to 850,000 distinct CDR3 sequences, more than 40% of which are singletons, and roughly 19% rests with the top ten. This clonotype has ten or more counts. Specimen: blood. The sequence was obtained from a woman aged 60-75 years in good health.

The CDR3 DNA reads as TGTGCCAGCAGCTTGGGTGTGGGGGAGCAGTTCTTC. Translating it yields CASSLGVGEQFF. The rearrangement uses TRBV7-2 and TRBJ2-1, with D unclear. V lost 3 bases to trimming and J lost 10 bases, with 10 bases between them. CDR3 length: 12 amino acids. Looked up from germline, CDR1 is SGHTA and CDR2 is FQGNSA.